This T cell receptor (beta chain) is drawn from a study of blood T cell repertoires in COVID-19. The CDR3 covers 12 residues. Germline values: CDR1 MNHEY, CDR2 SVGEGT. The V and J ends lost 0 bases and 8 bases respectively, with 7 bases between them. The assay was immunoSEQ multiplex PCR, and TCRdb's table has in-frame clones only and misses some. The data show around 140,000 clones, around 87% seen once. This sequence was found in a man between 45 and 60 years old who had recovered from COVID-19. Sequences were obtained from peripheral blood. V and J are TRBV6-2 or TRBV6-3 and TRBJ1-1; no definite D call. The chain's CDR3 is CASSYSNSEAFF. Written as DNA, the CDR3 is TGTGCCAGCAGTTACTCGAACAGCGAAGCTTTCTTT.